Ten or more counts support the clone carrying this T cell receptor (beta chain). Its target is not known. Amplification yielded TCR beta CDR3 regions, with RNA transcripts as the source. The study used the HTBI primer set for a first-round RT-PCR of the TCR CDR3. TCRdb re-called the multiplex PCR reads through MiXCR, storing one row per CDR3 protein. Of 300,000 to 350,000 distinct CDR3 sequences in the sample, around 18% were seen once. This specimen belongs to a study of T cells in Graves' hyperthyroidism and ophthalmopathy. Study-level findings and limits: A model of 13 V-J features distinguished ophthalmopathy from stable hyperthyroidism. The model predicted ophthalmopathy a median approximately six months before onset. Most thyroid clonotypes that were expanded above 0.001 also turned up in blood.

Diagnoses were established using clinical symptoms, serum thyroxine and TRAb, thyroid ultrasound and orbital computed tomography. CDR3 length equals 15 residues. Losses at the gene ends were 3 bases for V and 3 bases for J; bases not matched to a gene: 10. Germline V gene sequence: CDR1 GTSNPN, CDR2 SVGIG (reference sequence). What was sequenced was blood. This TCR was recovered from a woman aged 40 to 50 with Graves' ophthalmopathy. The chain couples TRBV30 to TRBJ1-1, with 7 bases that match TRBD1. Written as DNA, the CDR3 is TGTGCCTGGAGCGATTACAGGGGAGAGTACACTGAAGCTTTCTTT. Translation: CAWSDYRGEYTEAFF.